This entry lists 11 T cell receptor beta chains sequenced from one sample in a study of shared clonotypes between healthy human individuals. The data were produced by immunoSEQ multiplex PCR, yet TCRdb's version contains in-frame clones alone and is incomplete. The sample lists some 800,000 clones; 90% to 95% were seen once. CD45RO-negative, CCR7-selected cells formed the naive CD8 fraction, which excluded terminally differentiated effector memory CD45RA+ cells. Material for sequencing was naive CD8+ T cells sorted from blood. The receptors were gathered from a man aged 25 to 45 in good health.

The chain combines TRBV7-9 with TRBJ1-4; D is unclear. This CDR3 is built from 15 residues. V was pared by 4 bases and J by 4 bases, with 13 bases between. CDR1 and CDR2 from the germline V gene are SEHNR and FQNEAQ (reference sequence). CDR3 sequence reads: CASSSFSSGNEKLFF. The CDR3 DNA reads as TGTGCCAGCAGCTCCTTCTCCTCCGGTAATGAAAAACTGTTTTTT.

The V call is TRBV28, the J call TRBJ2-3; 7 bases fit TRBD1. V trimming: 2 bases; J trimming: 6 bases; junction bases outside the gene matches: 5. CDR1 and CDR2 (germline): MDHEN, SYDVKM. This CDR3 has 14 amino acids. The DNA of the CDR3 is TGTGCCAGCAGTTTAATAGGGGGCGAGGATACGCAGTATTTT. Amino acids: CASSLIGGEDTQYF.

The chain uses TRBV6-5 and TRBJ1-5; 10 nucleotides agree with TRBD1. J gave up 7 bases and V 5 bases, and 8 bases lay outside the gene matches. The length of the CDR3 is 15 residues. Germline loops: CDR1 MNHEY, CDR2 SVGAGI. The chain's CDR3 is CASSQTGGFSQPQHF. Here the CDR3 DNA reads TGTGCCAGCAGTCAGACAGGGGGCTTTAGCCAGCCCCAGCATTTT.

The chain combines TRBV19 with TRBJ2-7; D gene uncertain. The length of the CDR3 is 14 residues. The germline V gene encodes CDR1 LNHDA and CDR2 SQIVND (reference sequence). Trimming cost V 5 bases and J 6 bases, with 17 bases left between them. The CDR3 spells CASSLAVVRGEQYF. DNA of the CDR3: TGTGCCAGTAGTTTAGCAGTAGTACGTGGCGAGCAGTACTTC.

V usage is TRBV2 and J usage is TRBJ1-4, with a possible D match to TRBD1 (5 bases). The CDR3 has 17 amino acids. The germline V gene encodes CDR1 SNHLY and CDR2 FYNNEI. V shed 0 bases and J shed 2 bases, with 13 bases lying between them. The CDR3 nucleotides are TGTGCCAGCAGTGAAGCGCCGGGGGGGAGTACTAATGAAAAACTGTTTTTT. Translation gives CASSEAPGGSTNEKLFF.

The chain combines TRBV29-1 with TRBJ2-7; no firm D call. CDR3 length equals 12 residues. CDR1 is SQVTM, CDR2 ANQGSEA, per germline. Trimming pared 7 bases from V and 2 bases from J, leaving 12 bases between. The CDR3 region has the DNA TGCAGCGGAGGCGGCAGTGCCTACGAGCAGTACTTC. It codes for CSGGGSAYEQYF.

This rearrangement joins TRBV7-9 to TRBJ2-2, with TRBD2 as a possible D gene (5 bases). The CDR3 loop spans 13 amino acids. Germline V gene data show CDR1 as SEHNR and CDR2 as FQNEAQ (reference sequence). Trimming took 0 bases from V and 7 from J, leaving 6 bases between them. CDR3 in amino acids: CASSLARVGELFF. Here the CDR3 DNA reads TGTGCCAGCAGCTTAGCGCGGGTCGGGGAGCTGTTTTTT.

The gene calls are TRBV27 and TRBJ1-1; 10 bases line up with TRBD1. V dropped 5 bases and J dropped 4; count of bases not matched to a gene: 10. This CDR3 has 16 amino acids. Germline V gives CDR1 MNHEY, CDR2 SMNVEV (reference sequence). The CDR3 sequence: CASSKARTGGRTEAFF. DNA of the CDR3: TGTGCCAGCAGTAAAGCACGGACAGGGGGGCGCACTGAAGCTTTCTTT.

V usage is TRBV29-1 and J usage is TRBJ2-7; D may be TRBD1 or TRBD2 (5 bases each). Germline V gene sequence: CDR1 SQVTM, CDR2 ANQGSEA. The CDR3 sequence is 12 residues long. In nucleotides, the CDR3 is TGCGGGATTGAGGGGAACCATTACGAGCAGTACTTC. It specifies CGIEGNHYEQYF.

The chain links TRBV19 to TRBJ2-7, with TRBD2 identical over 7 bases. Per the germline V gene, CDR1 is LNHDA and CDR2 is SQIVND (reference sequence). With V trimmed by 5 bases and J by 0 bases, 10 bases remained unmatched. This CDR3 is 16 amino acids long. CDR3 DNA: TGTGCCAGTAGTCTGTCTAGCGGAGGGAGCTCCTACGAGCAGTACTTC. Translated, it gives CASSLSSGGSSYEQYF.

This clone was seen a single time. The chain recombines TRBV12-5 with TRBJ2-2; 10 bases are shared with TRBD2. J gave up 8 bases and V 6 bases, and 6 bases lay outside the gene matches. Germline CDR1 reads LGHNT; CDR2 reads FRNRAP. The CDR3 totals 14 residues. The CDR3 is CASGPPSGSGELFF. The CDR3 nucleotides read TGTGCTAGTGGCCCCCCTAGCGGGAGTGGGGAGCTGTTTTTT.